What follows are 21 T cell receptor beta chains derived from one specimen sequenced in a study of early T cells in non-severe SARS-CoV-2 infection (dated by TCRdb to the early 2020s). The library was generated by 5' RACE. This sample was sequenced with a NextSeq 500. TCRdb's own reprocessing of the public reads used fastp at Q25 and MiXCR and kept productive beta chains. One record per CDR3 amino acid sequence lists the most common genes and DNA. Here the sample has under 85,000 distinct CDR3 sequences; 5% occur a single time. Jointly, the top ten make up around 7.5% of the sample. Material: whole blood, obtained at baseline. Every receptor here comes from an adult who was a healthcare worker with PCR-confirmed SARS-CoV-2 infection or an uninfected control (not recorded which).

This clonotype has more than one count but fewer than ten. The chain recombines TRBV12-3 or TRBV12-4 with TRBJ2-7; 13 positions match TRBD2. V shed 0 bases, J shed 6 bases, and the junction held 8 bases outside the gene matches. The CDR3 extends over 17 amino acids. Here the CDR3 reads CASSLATSGRAGREQYF. The CDR3 DNA sequence: TGTGCCAGCAGTTTAGCTACTAGCGGGAGGGCCGGACGCGAGCAGTACTTC.

This clonotype has ten or more counts. V is TRBV11-2 and J is TRBJ2-5, with TRBD2 matching 15 bases. Germline V gives CDR1 SGHAT, CDR2 FQNNGV. This CDR3 region has 17 residues. Trimming at V came to 6 bases and at J to 0 bases, leaving 5 bases not matched to a gene. The CDR3: CASRAGTSGRYQETQYF. CDR3 sequence (DNA): TGTGCCAGCAGGGCCGGGACTAGCGGGAGGTACCAAGAGACCCAGTACTTC.

This clonotype was seen at least ten times. The chain has TRBV14 and TRBJ2-1; D ambiguous. The germline gives CDR1 SGHDN, CDR2 FVKESK. The length of the CDR3 is 15 residues. The V and J ends lost 4 bases and 0 bases respectively, with 10 bases between them. CDR3 bases: TGTGCCAGCAGCCCCAGCGAGAGCTCCTACAATGAGCAGTTCTTC. Translation gives CASSPSESSYNEQFF. Looking up the rest from reference TRBV14 and TRBJ2-1 gives the full variable domain: EAGVTQFPSHSVIEKGQTVTLRCDPISGHDNLYWYRRVMGKEIKFLLHFVKESKQDESGMPNNRFLAERTGGTYSTLKVQPAELEDSGVYFCASSPSESSYNEQFFGPGTRLTVL.

In its sample, this clonotype was seen many times. The V call is TRBV30, the J call TRBJ1-6; TRBD1 might be the D (5 bases). Germline values: CDR1 GTSNPN, CDR2 SVGIG (reference sequence). This CDR3 comprises 14 residues. V lost 2 bases to trimming and J lost 7 bases, with 12 bases between them. DNA of the CDR3: TGTGCCTGGAGTACGGGGCAGGTGAATTCACCCCTCCACTTT. Translating it yields CAWSTGQVNSPLHF.

This clonotype was observed many times. CDR3 DNA sequence: TGTGCCAGCAGCCCTCTCCCTCGGCCGTCTGGGGCCAACGTCCTGACTTTC. Its protein is CASSPLPRPSGANVLTF. The gene calls are TRBV7-7 and TRBJ2-6; no firm D call. The germline CDR1 and CDR2 sequences are SSHAT and FNYEAQ (reference sequence). This CDR3 region has 17 residues. Between the trimmed V and J ends, which lost 5 bases and 1 base, there was a span of 15 bases.

This clonotype was seen ten or more times. The CDR3 is CASSRTGGHTDTQYF. The DNA of the CDR3 is TGTGCCAGCAGCCGGACCGGTGGGCACACAGATACGCAGTATTTT. The rearrangement joins TRBV7-2 to TRBJ2-3; D is unresolved. From germline, CDR1 is SGHTA and CDR2 FQGNSA. The CDR3 totals 15 residues. V was clipped by 5 bases and J by 2 bases, with 14 bases between them.

V usage is TRBV2 and J usage is TRBJ2-7; the match to TRBD1 covers 8 bases. J gave up 3 bases and V 7 bases, and 8 bases lay outside the gene matches. The germline gives CDR1 SNHLY, CDR2 FYNNEI. This CDR3 spans 14 amino acids. CDR3 nucleotides: TGTGCCAGCACCTTCCGGGACAGGAGCTACGAGCAGTACTTC. This codes for CASTFRDRSYEQYF.

This sequence joins TRBV7-6 and TRBJ2-2, with a possible D match to TRBD2 (6 bases). Trimming took 3 bases from V and 5 from J, leaving 13 bases between them. Germline CDR1 is SGHVS and CDR2 is FNYEAQ. This CDR3 has 15 residues. For the CDR3, the DNA is TGTGCCAGCAGCTTGTGGAGGGAATGGACCGGGGAGCTGTTTTTT. Protein sequence: CASSLWREWTGELFF.

This clonotype was seen more than once but under ten times. V usage is TRBV9 and J usage is TRBJ2-1; a weak D match, TRBD2 (6 bases). The CDR3 covers 14 residues. Germline V gene data show CDR1 as SGDLS and CDR2 as YYNGEE. The V end lost 4 bases, the J end lost 7 bases, and 15 bases lay between the germline ends. The DNA of the CDR3 is TGTGCCAGCAGCCCGGGGGTAGCAGGGAATGAGCAGTTCTTC. It translates to CASSPGVAGNEQFF.

This clonotype was recorded at least ten times. The rearrangement joins TRBV12-3 or TRBV12-4 to TRBJ1-5; weak D call: TRBD1 (6 bases). The CDR3 is 15 residues long. Between the trimmed V and J ends, which lost 5 bases and 4 bases, there was a span of 15 bases. The CDR3 is CASSPGTITNQPQHF. CDR3 nucleotide sequence: TGTGCCAGCAGTCCCGGGACAATAACTAATCAGCCCCAGCATTTT.

The table lists this clonotype with many counts. This sequence joins TRBV11-3 and TRBJ2-3; D is possibly TRBD1 or TRBD2 (7 bases each). Germline V gene lookup returns CDR1 SGHNT and CDR2 YENEEA. This CDR3 has 16 residues. V lost 3 bases and J 3 bases, leaving 16 bases between the germline ends. This chain's CDR3 is CASSLGGGRETDTQYF. CDR3 DNA: TGTGCCAGCAGCTTGGGAGGGGGCAGGGAAACAGATACGCAGTATTTT.

This clonotype was detected a few times. This sequence joins TRBV6-6 and TRBJ1-6; D ambiguous. V lost 6 bases and J lost 9, with 15 bases in between. This CDR3 is built from 14 residues. The germline gives CDR1 MNHNY, CDR2 SVGAGI (reference sequence). The CDR3 loop reads CASRRTFKASPLHF. The CDR3, as DNA: TGTGCCAGCAGGAGGACTTTTAAAGCTTCACCCCTCCACTTT.

The chain recombines TRBV20-1 with TRBJ2-1, with 8 bases matching TRBD2. CDR1 is DFQATT, CDR2 SNEGSKA, per germline (reference sequence). With V trimmed by 5 bases and J by 7 bases, 7 bases remained unmatched. The CDR3 extends over 13 amino acids. CDR3 protein: CSADQGLVNEQFF. For the CDR3, the DNA is TGCAGTGCTGATCAGGGACTAGTAAATGAGCAGTTCTTC.

This clonotype was observed many times. The gene calls are TRBV27 and TRBJ2-3, with unresolved D. Deletions cut 2 bases from V and 2 bases from J, with 11 bases between. Germline CDR1 and CDR2: MNHEY and SMNVEV (reference sequence). This CDR3 has 15 residues. In DNA, the CDR3 is TGTGCCAGCAGTTTACGCATCCGGCTCACAGATACGCAGTATTTT. It yields the protein CASSLRIRLTDTQYF.

The rearrangement uses TRBV25-1 and TRBJ2-3; 7 bases are a match to TRBD2. The CDR3 runs to 16 residues. CDR1 is MGHDK and CDR2 is SYGVNS in the germline V gene. V shed 3 bases and J 2 bases; nucleotides not matched to a gene: 8. CDR3 loop: CASSEGLAEFTDTQYF. DNA for the CDR3: TGTGCCAGCAGTGAGGGGCTAGCGGAATTCACAGATACGCAGTATTTT.

This clonotype was detected many times. The V and J genes are TRBV20-1 and TRBJ2-7, with 7 positions matching TRBD2. This CDR3 has 14 residues. CDR1 and CDR2 from the germline V gene are DFQATT and SNEGSKA (reference sequence). J lost 3 bases, V lost 3 bases, and 8 bases had no gene match. Written as DNA, the CDR3 is TGCAGTGCTAGGGGGGGGGACTCCTTCTACGAGCAGTACTTC. Protein: CSARGGDSFYEQYF.

This chain uses TRBV12-3 or TRBV12-4 with TRBJ1-1; TRBD1 might be the D (5 bases). The CDR3 is 14 amino acids. Trimming pared 2 bases from V and 4 bases from J, leaving 11 bases between. The chain's CDR3 is CASSLMGRGTEAFF. The DNA for the CDR3 is TGTGCCAGCAGTTTAATGGGGCGAGGCACTGAAGCTTTCTTT.

This clonotype was found many times. The chain has TRBV5-1 and TRBJ1-1; D is ambiguous. V gave up 4 bases and J gave up 1 base, with 11 bases separating them. CDR1 SGHRS and CDR2 YFSETQ come from the germline V gene. This CDR3 is built from 14 residues. CDR3 sequence (DNA): TGCGCCAGCAGCACCGGACCGGAGAACACTGAAGCTTTCTTT. Its translation: CASSTGPENTEAFF.

This clonotype appeared many times. The rearrangement links TRBV20-1 to TRBJ2-1; D perhaps matches TRBD2 (6 bases). CDR1 DFQATT and CDR2 SNEGSKA come from the germline V gene (reference sequence). The V end was cut by 1 base, the J end by 3 bases, with 7 bases between. The CDR3 has 13 residues. The CDR3 coding sequence is TGCAGTGCTAGAGTGGACTACTACAATGAGCAGTTCTTC. Translated: CSARVDYYNEQFF.

The chain is built from TRBV12-3 or TRBV12-4 and TRBJ2-5, with D tentatively TRBD1 (6 bases). Trimming stripped 5 bases from V and 3 bases from J, with 10 bases between. The CDR3 is made up of 13 amino acids. Here the CDR3 reads CASSKGGKETQYF. As DNA, the CDR3 is TGTGCCAGCAGTAAAGGGGGTAAAGAGACCCAGTACTTC.

There are a few counts of this clonotype. V is TRBV6-1 and J is TRBJ1-3; D may be TRBD1 (5 bases). The CDR3 is 15 amino acids. Trimming removed 1 base from V and 0 bases from J, with 7 bases in between. Germline V gene sequence: CDR1 MNHNS, CDR2 SASEGT. CDR3 region: CASSEGGSSGNTIYF. The CDR3 DNA follows: TGTGCCAGCAGTGAAGGGGGCAGCTCTGGAAACACCATATATTTT.